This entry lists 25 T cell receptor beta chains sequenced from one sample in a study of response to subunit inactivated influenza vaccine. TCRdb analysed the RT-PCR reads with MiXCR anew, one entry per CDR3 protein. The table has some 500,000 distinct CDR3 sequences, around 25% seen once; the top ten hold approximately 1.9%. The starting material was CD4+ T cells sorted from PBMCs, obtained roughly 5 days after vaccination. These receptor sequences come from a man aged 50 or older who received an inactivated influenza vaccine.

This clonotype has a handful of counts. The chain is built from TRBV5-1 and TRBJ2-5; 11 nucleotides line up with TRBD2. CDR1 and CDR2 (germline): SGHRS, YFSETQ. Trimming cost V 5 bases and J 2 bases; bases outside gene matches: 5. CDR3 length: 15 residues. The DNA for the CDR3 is TGCGCCAGCAGTAGGAGACTAGCGGGGCAAGAGACCCAGTACTTC. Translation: CASSRRLAGQETQYF.

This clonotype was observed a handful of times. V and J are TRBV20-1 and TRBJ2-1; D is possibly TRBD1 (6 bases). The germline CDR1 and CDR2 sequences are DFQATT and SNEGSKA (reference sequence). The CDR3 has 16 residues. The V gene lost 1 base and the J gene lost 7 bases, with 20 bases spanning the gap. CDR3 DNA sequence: TGCAGTGCTAGAGGGTTTGGACAGCGGATTGGGAATGAGCAGTTCTTC. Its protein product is CSARGFGQRIGNEQFF.

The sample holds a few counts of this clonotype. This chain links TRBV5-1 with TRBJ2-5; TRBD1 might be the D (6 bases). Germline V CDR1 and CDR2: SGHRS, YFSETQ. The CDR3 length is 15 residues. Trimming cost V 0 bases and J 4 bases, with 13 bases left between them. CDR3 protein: CASSLATGIGETQYF. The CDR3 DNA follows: TGCGCCAGCAGCTTGGCAACAGGGATCGGAGAGACCCAGTACTTC.

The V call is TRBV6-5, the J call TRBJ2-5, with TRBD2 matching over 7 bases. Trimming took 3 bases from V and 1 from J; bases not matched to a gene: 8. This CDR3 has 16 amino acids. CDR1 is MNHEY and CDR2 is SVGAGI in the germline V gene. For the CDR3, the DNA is TGTGCCAGCAGTTATTTTGGGTCTAGCGGCCAAGAGACCCAGTACTTC. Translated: CASSYFGSSGQETQYF.

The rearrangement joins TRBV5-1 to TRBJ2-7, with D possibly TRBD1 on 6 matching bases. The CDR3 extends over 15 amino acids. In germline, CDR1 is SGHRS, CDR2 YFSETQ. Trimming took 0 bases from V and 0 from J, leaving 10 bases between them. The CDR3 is CASSLAVTGSYEQYF. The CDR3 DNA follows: TGCGCCAGCAGCTTGGCGGTGACAGGCTCCTACGAGCAGTACTTC.

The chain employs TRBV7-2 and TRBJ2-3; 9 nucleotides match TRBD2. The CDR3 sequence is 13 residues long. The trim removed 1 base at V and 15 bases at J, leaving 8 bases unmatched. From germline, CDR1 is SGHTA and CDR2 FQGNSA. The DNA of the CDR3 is TGTGCCAGCAGCTTAGGATCCGGGACTAGCATCTATTTT. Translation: CASSLGSGTSIYF.

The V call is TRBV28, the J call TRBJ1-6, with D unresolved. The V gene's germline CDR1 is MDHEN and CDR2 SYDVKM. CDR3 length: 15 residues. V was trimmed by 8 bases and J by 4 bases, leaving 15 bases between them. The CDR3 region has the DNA TGTGCCAGCCTCGCGGGGAGGACTTATAATTCACCCCTCCACTTT. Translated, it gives CASLAGRTYNSPLHF. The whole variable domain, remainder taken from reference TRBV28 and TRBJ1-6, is DVKVTQSSRYLVKRTGEKVFLECVQDMDHENMFWYRQDPGLGLRLIYFSYDVKMKEKGDIPEGYSVSREKKERFSLILESASTNQTSMYLCASLAGRTYNSPLHFGNGTRLTVT.

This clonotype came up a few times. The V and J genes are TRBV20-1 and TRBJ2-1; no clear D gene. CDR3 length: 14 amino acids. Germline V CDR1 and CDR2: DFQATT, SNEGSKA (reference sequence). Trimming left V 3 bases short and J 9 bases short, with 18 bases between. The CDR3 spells CSASRLPGRGEQFF. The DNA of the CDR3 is TGCAGTGCTAGTAGGCTGCCCGGAAGAGGTGAGCAGTTCTTC.

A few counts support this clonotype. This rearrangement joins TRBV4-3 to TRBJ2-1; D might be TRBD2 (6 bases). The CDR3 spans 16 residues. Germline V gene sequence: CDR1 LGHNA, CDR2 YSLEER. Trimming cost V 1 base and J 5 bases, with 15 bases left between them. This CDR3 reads CASSQGAPAGHNEQFF. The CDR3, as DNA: TGCGCCAGCAGCCAAGGGGCCCCTGCGGGACACAATGAGCAGTTCTTC.

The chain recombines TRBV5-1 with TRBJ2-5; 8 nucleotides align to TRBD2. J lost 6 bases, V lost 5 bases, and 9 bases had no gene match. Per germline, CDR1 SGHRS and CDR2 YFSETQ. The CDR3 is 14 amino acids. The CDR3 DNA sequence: TGCGCCAGCAGGGAAGAAGCGGGAGCGAAGACCCAGTACTTC. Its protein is CASREEAGAKTQYF.

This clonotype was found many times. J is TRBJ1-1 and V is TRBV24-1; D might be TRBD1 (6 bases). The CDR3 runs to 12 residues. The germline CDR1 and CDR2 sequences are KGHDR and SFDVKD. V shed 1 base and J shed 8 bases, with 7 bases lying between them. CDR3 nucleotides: TGTGCCACCAGTGATTTCACAGGGGAAGCTTTCTTT. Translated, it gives CATSDFTGEAFF.

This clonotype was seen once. CDR3 in amino acids: CSALTGTPRTDTQYF. The CDR3 DNA reads TGCAGTGCCTTAACCGGGACCCCCCGCACAGATACGCAGTATTTT. The V gene is TRBV20-1, the J gene TRBJ2-3; D might be TRBD1 or TRBD2, each matching 5 bases. The germline CDR1 and CDR2 sequences are DFQATT and SNEGSKA (reference sequence). Trimming stripped 6 bases from V and 1 base from J, with 17 bases between. This CDR3 is built from 15 residues.

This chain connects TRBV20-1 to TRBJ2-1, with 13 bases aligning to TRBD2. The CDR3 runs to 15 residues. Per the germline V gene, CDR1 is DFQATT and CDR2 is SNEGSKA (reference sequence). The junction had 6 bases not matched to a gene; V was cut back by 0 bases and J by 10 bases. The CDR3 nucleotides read TGCAGTGCTAGAGAGGGGACTAGCGGGACCGGGGAGCAGTTCTTC. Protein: CSAREGTSGTGEQFF.

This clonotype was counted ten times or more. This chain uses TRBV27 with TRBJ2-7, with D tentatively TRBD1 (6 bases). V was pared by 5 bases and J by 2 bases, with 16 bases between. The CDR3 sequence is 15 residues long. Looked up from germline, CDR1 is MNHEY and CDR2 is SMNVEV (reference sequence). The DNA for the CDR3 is TGTGCCAGCAGTGCCATTCCAACAGGGACCTACGAGCAGTACTTC. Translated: CASSAIPTGTYEQYF.

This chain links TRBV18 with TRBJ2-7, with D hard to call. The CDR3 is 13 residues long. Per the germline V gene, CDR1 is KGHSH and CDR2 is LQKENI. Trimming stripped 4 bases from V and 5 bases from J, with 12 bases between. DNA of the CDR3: TGTGCCAGCTCACAGTCAGGTCGCGACGAGCAGTACTTC. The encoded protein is CASSQSGRDEQYF.

CDR3 coding DNA: TGCAGTGCTCTAGGGCGGGGGCTAGCCAAAAACATTCAGTACTTC. Amino acid sequence: CSALGRGLAKNIQYF. This chain links TRBV20-1 with TRBJ2-4; possibly TRBD2 for D (7 bases). From germline, CDR1 is DFQATT and CDR2 SNEGSKA (reference sequence). CDR3 length equals 15 residues. The V gene lost 5 bases and the J gene lost 0 bases, with 14 bases spanning the gap.

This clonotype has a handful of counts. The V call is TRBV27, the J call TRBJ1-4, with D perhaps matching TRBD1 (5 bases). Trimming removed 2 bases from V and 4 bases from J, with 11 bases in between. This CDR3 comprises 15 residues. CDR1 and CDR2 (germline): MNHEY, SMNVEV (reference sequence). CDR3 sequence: CASSLGRGLNEKLFF. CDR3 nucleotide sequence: TGTGCCAGCAGTTTAGGGAGGGGCCTTAATGAAAAACTGTTTTTT.

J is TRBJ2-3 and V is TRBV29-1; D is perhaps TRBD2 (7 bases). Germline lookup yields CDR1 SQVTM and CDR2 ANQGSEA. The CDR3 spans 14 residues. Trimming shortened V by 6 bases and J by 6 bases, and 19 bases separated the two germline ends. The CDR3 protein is CSVWAGALGDTQYF. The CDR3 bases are TGCAGCGTGTGGGCGGGGGCCCTCGGTGATACGCAGTATTTT.

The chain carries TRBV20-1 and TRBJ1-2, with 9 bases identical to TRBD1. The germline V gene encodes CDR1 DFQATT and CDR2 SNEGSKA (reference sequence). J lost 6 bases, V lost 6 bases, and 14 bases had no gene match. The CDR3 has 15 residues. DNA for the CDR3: TGCAGTGCCGTGGGTCTTGGGACAGGGTTTAATGGCTACACCTTC. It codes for CSAVGLGTGFNGYTF.

CDR3 protein: CSAGTSYEQYF. The CDR3 coding sequence is TGCAGTGCTGGGACATCCTACGAGCAGTACTTC. The chain is built from TRBV20-1 and TRBJ2-7, with D possibly matching TRBD1 (6 bases). The germline CDR1 and CDR2 sequences are DFQATT and SNEGSKA (reference sequence). Trimming shortened V by 5 bases and J by 1 base, and 6 bases separated the two germline ends. The CDR3 is made up of 11 amino acids.

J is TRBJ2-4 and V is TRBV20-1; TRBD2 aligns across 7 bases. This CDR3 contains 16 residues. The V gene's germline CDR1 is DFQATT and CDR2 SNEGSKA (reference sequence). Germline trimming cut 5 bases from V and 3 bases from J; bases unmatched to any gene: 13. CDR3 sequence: CSAPGARGVDKNIQYF. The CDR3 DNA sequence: TGCAGTGCTCCAGGTGCACGGGGGGTGGACAAAAACATTCAGTACTTC.

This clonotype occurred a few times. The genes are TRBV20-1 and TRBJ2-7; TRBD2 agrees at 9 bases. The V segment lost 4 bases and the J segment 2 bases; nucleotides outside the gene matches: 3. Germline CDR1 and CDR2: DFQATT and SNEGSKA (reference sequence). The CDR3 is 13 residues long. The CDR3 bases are TGCAGTGCTAATGTAGCGGGAGCCTACGAGCAGTACTTC. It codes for CSANVAGAYEQYF.

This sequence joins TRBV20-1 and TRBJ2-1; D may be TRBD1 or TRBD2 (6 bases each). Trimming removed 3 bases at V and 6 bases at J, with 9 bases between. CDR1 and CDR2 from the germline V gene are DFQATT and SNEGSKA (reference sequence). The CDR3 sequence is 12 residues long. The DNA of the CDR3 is TGCAGTGCTAGCGGGGGCCGCAATGAGCAGTTCTTC. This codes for CSASGGRNEQFF.

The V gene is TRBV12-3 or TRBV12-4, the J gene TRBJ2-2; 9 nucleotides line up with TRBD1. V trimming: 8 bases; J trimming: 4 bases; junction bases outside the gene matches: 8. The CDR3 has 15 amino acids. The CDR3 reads CASGWDRVFTGELFF. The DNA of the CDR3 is TGTGCCAGCGGGTGGGACAGGGTGTTCACCGGGGAGCTGTTTTTT.

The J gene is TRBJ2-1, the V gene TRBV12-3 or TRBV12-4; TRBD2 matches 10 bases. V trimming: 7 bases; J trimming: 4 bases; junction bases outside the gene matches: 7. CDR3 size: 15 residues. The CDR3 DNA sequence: TGTGCCAGCACCCCTTCTAGCGGGGGATACAATGAGCAGTTCTTC. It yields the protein CASTPSSGGYNEQFF.